The 14 T cell receptor beta chains below come from one sample, sequenced in a study of T cells in Graves' hyperthyroidism and ophthalmopathy. The source material, RNA transcripts, was used to amplify TCR beta CDR3 regions. The HTBI primer set served for first-round RT-PCR of the TCR CDR3. Using its own MiXCR run on the multiplex PCR reads, TCRdb lists one record per CDR3 protein. Here the sample spans approximately 720,000 distinct CDR3 sequences, around a sixth being singletons. The sequencing sample was made of blood. The source is a woman between 50 and 59 years old with Graves' hyperthyroidism that later progressed to Graves' ophthalmopathy.

This clonotype has at least ten counts. V gene TRBV2 combines with J gene TRBJ2-2, with 8 positions matching TRBD1. The CDR3 is 19 amino acids. V was clipped by 0 bases and J by 1 base; unmatched bases: 10. Germline V gene lookup returns CDR1 SNHLY and CDR2 FYNNEI. CDR3 protein: CASSEAANRGTGNTGELFF. The DNA of the CDR3 is TGTGCCAGCAGTGAAGCCGCTAATCGGGGGACAGGGAACACCGGGGAGCTGTTTTTT.

This clonotype showed up many times. The genes are TRBV5-1 and TRBJ2-7; 9 bases fit TRBD1. The V gene end was trimmed by 4 bases and the J gene end by 0 bases; junction bases not matched to a gene: 5. The CDR3 contains 15 residues. Germline CDR1 reads SGHRS; CDR2 reads YFSETQ. CDR3 bases: TGCGCCAGCAGCCGACAGGGGGATAGCTCCTACGAGCAGTACTTC. Amino acids: CASSRQGDSSYEQYF.

The table lists this clonotype with a count of one. A much larger clone sits a single nucleotide away, making a read error possible. V is TRBV30 and J is TRBJ1-6; 9 bases map to TRBD1. CDR1 is GTSNPN, CDR2 SVGIG, per germline (reference sequence). V lost 6 bases and J lost 3; bases outside the gene matches: 9. This CDR3 contains 16 residues. Here the CDR3 reads CACNPGQGLYNSPLHF. The CDR3 bases are TGTGCCTGCAATCCGGGACAGGGACTCTATAATTCACCCCTCCACTTT.

This clonotype was observed a handful of times. The junction does not match germline at one end; this may be a read error. The chain uses TRBV7-7 and TRBJ2-5, with D perhaps being TRBD1 or TRBD2 (5 bases each). The CDR3 is 15 amino acids. Germline-derived CDR1 and CDR2 are SSHAT and FNYEAQ (reference sequence). This CDR3 is CASSQTGRWEETQYF. CDR3 nucleotide sequence: TGTGCTAGCAGCCAAACGGGACGCTGGGAAGAGACCCAGTACTTC.

This chain links TRBV6-1 with TRBJ1-5, with 11 positions matching TRBD1. Trimming removed 3 bases from V and 0 bases from J; junction bases left unmatched: 4. This CDR3 region has 17 residues. Germline CDR1 and CDR2: MNHNS and SASEGT. CDR3 in DNA: TGTGCCAGCAGTGATGGACAGGGGGCGGTTAGCAATCAGCCCCAGCATTTT. It specifies CASSDGQGAVSNQPQHF.

The chain joins TRBV9 to TRBJ2-1; TRBD2 matches 10 bases. Germline CDR1 SGDLS, CDR2 YYNGEE. Losses at the gene ends were 0 bases for V and 5 bases for J; bases not matched to a gene: 2. The CDR3 has 15 residues. The CDR3 is CASSVVLAGNNEQFF. The CDR3 DNA reads TGTGCCAGCAGCGTAGTACTAGCGGGAAACAATGAGCAGTTCTTC.

This clonotype was observed at least ten times. J is TRBJ2-1 and V is TRBV3-1; no firm D call. This CDR3 contains 14 residues. V was trimmed by 1 base and J by 7 bases, leaving 11 bases between them. Germline CDR1 LGHDT, CDR2 YNNKEL (reference sequence). As DNA, the CDR3 is TGTGCCAGCAGCCAAGGTCCGGAACGGAATGAGCAGTTCTTC. Encoded protein: CASSQGPERNEQFF.

For this clonotype: The junction shows a germline mismatch at one end, possibly a read error. The rearrangement joins TRBV18 to TRBJ1-1; D is unresolved. This CDR3 has 14 amino acids. CDR1 is KGHSH, CDR2 LQKENI, per germline. This CDR3 reads CAGSPRQLNTEAFF. Written as DNA, the CDR3 is TGTGCCGGCTCACCGAGGCAGCTGAACACTGAAGCTTTCTTT.

This clonotype was found a few times. One end of the junction varies from germline; a read error may be responsible. CDR3 in DNA: TGTGCCGGCAGTGAAGCGCTTAGCTACGAGCAGTACTTC. Translating gives CAGSEALSYEQYF. The rearrangement links TRBV6-1 to TRBJ2-7, with D uncertain. The germline CDR1 and CDR2 sequences are MNHNS and SASEGT. The CDR3 has 13 amino acids.

V is TRBV9 and J is TRBJ2-5; tentatively, D is TRBD1 (7 bases). The CDR3 is 14 amino acids. Trimming cost V 4 bases and J 1 base, with 11 bases left between them. CDR1 is SGDLS, CDR2 YYNGEE, per germline. This chain's CDR3 is CASSRGTVQETQYF. The CDR3 DNA is TGTGCCAGCAGCCGGGGGACAGTCCAAGAGACCCAGTACTTC.

This clonotype occurred a few times. The chain is built from TRBV7-2 and TRBJ2-1; D gene ambiguous. CDR1 is SGHTA, CDR2 FQGNSA, per germline. There are 17 residues in the CDR3. Trimming left V 1 base short and J 0 bases short, with 13 bases between. CDR3 amino acids: CASSLVLQMSSYNEQFF. The CDR3 nucleotides read TGTGCCAGCAGCTTAGTGCTTCAAATGAGCTCCTACAATGAGCAGTTCTTC.

This clonotype has at least ten counts. J is TRBJ2-1 and V is TRBV30; possibly TRBD1 for D (6 bases). CDR1 is GTSNPN and CDR2 is SVGIG in the germline V gene (reference sequence). Trimming shortened V by 6 bases and J by 0 bases, and 9 bases separated the two germline ends. The CDR3 runs 13 residues. Here the CDR3 DNA reads TGTGCCTGCACAGGGAGCTCCTACAATGAGCAGTTCTTC. Amino acids: CACTGSSYNEQFF.

This chain uses TRBV6-5 with TRBJ1-1; 8 bases align to TRBD1. The CDR3 contains 15 residues. Looked up from germline, CDR1 is MNHEY and CDR2 is SVGAGI. V lost 0 bases to trimming and J lost 7 bases; unmatched junction nucleotides: 7. Here the CDR3 reads CASSYSLSGGLEAFF. For the CDR3, the DNA is TGTGCCAGCAGTTACTCTTTGTCAGGGGGCCTTGAAGCTTTCTTT.

The chain employs TRBV12-3 or TRBV12-4 and TRBJ1-4; the match to TRBD1 covers 8 bases. V was pared by 3 bases and J by 5 bases, with 2 bases of the junction left unmatched. This CDR3 spans 14 amino acids. CDR3 residues: CASSLGDRNEKLFF. CDR3 in DNA: TGTGCCAGCAGTTTGGGGGACAGGAATGAAAAACTGTTTTTT.